These 10 T cell receptor beta chains were sequenced from one sample in a study of blood T cell repertoires in COVID-19. Profiled with immunoSEQ multiplex PCR; TCRdb holds only in-frame clones, not every one. The data show roughly 26,000 clones, around 66% seen once. The sample taken for sequencing was peripheral blood. These receptors were collected from a man between 60 and 70 years old with active or convalescent COVID-19.

This clone was seen a single time. The chain links TRBV5-1 to TRBJ2-3, with a weak D call TRBD2 (5 bases). Germline CDR1 and CDR2: SGHRS and YFSETQ. Trimming took off 5 bases at V and 13 bases at J, with 17 bases between the two ends. CDR3 length: 12 amino acids. The CDR3 nucleotides are TGCGCCAGCAGTTTTGGAGGCAGGTCGAAGTATTTT. Protein: CASSFGGRSKYF.

This clone was counted only a few times. The chain couples TRBV6-2 or TRBV6-3 to TRBJ2-2; D unclear. V was pared by 0 bases and J by 1 base, with 3 bases between. This CDR3 comprises 14 residues. From germline, CDR1 is MNHEY and CDR2 SVGEGT. The chain's CDR3 is CASSYSRNTGELFF. DNA of the CDR3: TGTGCCAGCAGTTACTCCAGGAACACCGGGGAGCTGTTTTTT.

This clone came up a few times. The gene calls are TRBV7-3 and TRBJ2-1, with 9 bases fitting TRBD2. The V gene end was trimmed by 0 bases and the J gene end by 6 bases; junction bases not matched to a gene: 3. The V gene's germline CDR1 is SGHTA and CDR2 FQGTGA. The CDR3 totals 15 residues. This chain's CDR3 is CASSLTGLASNEQFF. The CDR3 DNA reads TGTGCCAGCAGCTTAACGGGACTAGCATCCAATGAGCAGTTCTTC.

V is TRBV5-1 and J is TRBJ1-2, with 8 positions matching TRBD1. The CDR3 is 16 residues long. Germline trimming cut 0 bases from V and 7 bases from J; bases unmatched to any gene: 11. Germline V gene sequence: CDR1 SGHRS, CDR2 YFSETQ. The CDR3 bases are TGCGCCAGCAGCTTGGTACAGGGGGGTAATCTAGGTGGCTACACCTTC. It encodes CASSLVQGGNLGGYTF.

The chain has TRBV10-2 and TRBJ2-5; 10 bases are a match to TRBD1. This CDR3 is 15 amino acids long. The germline CDR1 and CDR2 sequences are WSHSY and SAAADI. Germline trimming cut 3 bases from V and 7 bases from J; bases unmatched to any gene: 8. In DNA, the CDR3 is TGCGCCAGCAGTGATTCGGGACAGGGGAGGGGGACCCAGTACTTC. Translated, it gives CASSDSGQGRGTQYF.

This clone has more than one count but fewer than ten. J is TRBJ2-5 and V is TRBV3-1 (or the pseudogene TRBV3-2); D is unresolved. From germline, CDR1 is LGHDT and CDR2 YNNKEL (reference sequence). Trimming took off 0 bases at V and 5 bases at J, with 13 bases between the two ends. The CDR3 covers 15 residues. The chain's CDR3 is CASSQETAQAETQYF. The CDR3 DNA follows: TGTGCCAGCAGCCAAGAGACGGCCCAGGCCGAGACCCAGTACTTC.

The V gene is TRBV6-4, the J gene TRBJ2-3; D not resolved. The V gene lost 10 bases and the J gene lost 6 bases, with 11 bases spanning the gap. This CDR3 has 11 amino acids. Per the germline V gene, CDR1 is MRHNA and CDR2 is SNTAGT. The CDR3 DNA reads as TGTGCCACCGAGGTCGGTGATACGCAGTATTTT. This encodes CATEVGDTQYF.

The rearrangement joins TRBV9 to TRBJ2-5, with 11 bases matching TRBD2. Germline values: CDR1 SGDLS, CDR2 YYNGEE. V lost 10 bases and J lost 2; bases outside the gene matches: 25. CDR3 length equals 20 residues. The CDR3 is CARRVESEGFSGGGQETQYF. CDR3 nucleotide sequence: TGTGCCCGCCGCGTAGAGTCCGAGGGGTTTAGCGGGGGGGGTCAAGAGACCCAGTACTTC.

The chain links TRBV5-5 to TRBJ2-1; 7 bases align to TRBD2. V gave up 1 base and J gave up 8 bases; unmatched junction bases: 9. This CDR3 is 15 amino acids long. Germline CDR1 and CDR2: SGHKS and YYEKEE (reference sequence). Here the CDR3 reads CASSLQLPGRDEQFF. The CDR3, as DNA: TGTGCCAGCAGCTTGCAACTACCAGGGAGGGATGAGCAGTTCTTC.

CDR3 residues: CASAQGSEQYF. CDR3 nucleotide sequence: TGTGCCAGCGCCCAAGGGAGCGAGCAGTACTTC. V is TRBV5-6 and J is TRBJ2-7; the D gene is possibly TRBD2 (5 bases). CDR1 is SGHDT and CDR2 is YYEEEE in the germline V gene. With 7 bases removed from V and 6 bases from J, the gap between germline ends came to 11 bases. This CDR3 has 11 amino acids.